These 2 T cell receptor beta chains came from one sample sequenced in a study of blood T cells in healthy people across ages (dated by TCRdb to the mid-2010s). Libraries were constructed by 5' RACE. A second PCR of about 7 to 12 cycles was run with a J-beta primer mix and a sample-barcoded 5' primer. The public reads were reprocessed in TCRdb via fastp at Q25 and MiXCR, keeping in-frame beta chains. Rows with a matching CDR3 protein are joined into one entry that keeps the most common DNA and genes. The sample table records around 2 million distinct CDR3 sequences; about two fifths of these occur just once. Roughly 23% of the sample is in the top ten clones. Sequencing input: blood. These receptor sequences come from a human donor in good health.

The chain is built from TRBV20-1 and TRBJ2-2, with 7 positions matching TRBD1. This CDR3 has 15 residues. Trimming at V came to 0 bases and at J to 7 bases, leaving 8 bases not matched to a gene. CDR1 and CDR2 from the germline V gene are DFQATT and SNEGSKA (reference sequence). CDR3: CSARDHRGHVGELFF. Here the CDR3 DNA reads TGCAGTGCTAGAGATCATAGGGGGCATGTCGGGGAGCTGTTTTTT.

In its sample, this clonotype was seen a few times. CDR3 protein: CASSPGQIGGTLSYTF. The DNA of the CDR3 is TGTGCCAGCAGCCCTGGACAGATTGGAGGGACTTTAAGCTACACCTTC. The chain joins TRBV7-9 to TRBJ1-2, with D perhaps matching TRBD1 (6 bases). Germline V lookup: CDR1 SEHNR, CDR2 FQNEAQ (reference sequence). There are 16 residues in the CDR3. Trimming stripped 5 bases from V and 9 bases from J, with 25 bases between.